These 14 T cell receptor beta chains came from one sample sequenced in a study of blood T cell repertoires in COVID-19. Only in-frame clones appear in the TCRdb table, and some are missing; sequencing was by immunoSEQ multiplex PCR. The sample lists about 120,000 clones; around 70% were seen once. The material sequenced was peripheral blood. These receptors originate from a man in his fifties or sixties with acute or convalescent COVID-19.

The CDR3 loop reads CASSLVSPGTGGFGGYTF. CDR3 nucleotides: TGCGCCAGCAGCTTGGTCTCTCCTGGTACAGGGGGTTTCGGGGGCTACACCTTC. This rearrangement joins TRBV5-1 to TRBJ1-2, with 8 positions matching TRBD1. The CDR3 sequence is 18 residues long. The germline gives CDR1 SGHRS, CDR2 YFSETQ. V lost 0 bases and J lost 8; bases outside the gene matches: 18.

This chain links TRBV11-3 with TRBJ2-7; the match to TRBD2 covers 7 bases. From germline, CDR1 is SGHNT and CDR2 YENEEA. Trimming removed 1 base from V and 4 bases from J; junction bases left unmatched: 13. The CDR3 is 17 amino acids. The CDR3 nucleotides read TGTGCCAGCAGCTTAGCGGCAACAGCGGGATCTCCTTACGAGCAGTACTTC. Residues: CASSLAATAGSPYEQYF.

The chain employs TRBV3-1 (or the pseudogene TRBV3-2) and TRBJ2-1; 13 bases are a match to TRBD2. Germline V gives CDR1 LGHDT, CDR2 YNNKEL (reference sequence). The CDR3 runs to 15 residues. V trimming: 4 bases; J trimming: 7 bases; junction bases outside the gene matches: 4. CDR3 coding DNA: TGTGCCAGCAGCCTACGGACTAGCGGGGGAAATGAGCAGTTCTTC. Translating it yields CASSLRTSGGNEQFF.

This clone has only a few counts. The rearrangement joins TRBV5-1 to TRBJ1-5, with D perhaps matching TRBD1 (5 bases). V was cut by 2 bases and J by 3 bases, with 12 bases left in between. The germline CDR1 and CDR2 sequences are SGHRS and YFSETQ. This CDR3 is built from 15 residues. The CDR3 is CASSFSGKPNQPQHF. The CDR3 region has the DNA TGCGCCAGCAGCTTTTCAGGGAAGCCCAATCAGCCCCAGCATTTT.

V gene TRBV16 combines with J gene TRBJ1-2, with 7 bases fitting TRBD1. Germline trimming cut 1 base from V and 7 bases from J; bases unmatched to any gene: 9. This CDR3 is 15 amino acids long. Germline assignment: CDR1 KGHSY and CDR2 FQNENV. The CDR3 nucleotides read TGTGCCAGCAGCCAATTCCACAGGGGAGAAGGTGGCTACACCTTC. It specifies CASSQFHRGEGGYTF.

There are a few counts of this clone. The chain has TRBV9 and TRBJ1-1, with D maybe TRBD1 (6 bases). This CDR3 region has 13 residues. Trimming cost V 3 bases and J 4 bases, with 10 bases left between them. The V gene's germline CDR1 is SGDLS and CDR2 YYNGEE. CDR3 bases: TGTGCCAGCAGCGCACAGGGTGCCACTGAAGCTTTCTTT. This translates into CASSAQGATEAFF.

This clone was seen a single time. This chain uses TRBV7-2 with TRBJ1-2, with 7 bases aligning to TRBD1. V was clipped by 5 bases and J by 8 bases; unmatched bases: 14. Germline-derived CDR1 and CDR2 are SGHTA and FQGNSA. The CDR3 consists of 15 residues. This CDR3 is CASSPYTGVSEGYTF. CDR3 nucleotides: TGTGCCAGCAGCCCCTACACAGGGGTTTCGGAAGGCTACACCTTC. Supplemented by reference TRBV7-2 and TRBJ1-2, the full variable domain reads GAGVSQSPSNKVTEKGKDVELRCDPISGHTALYWYRQSLGQGLEFLIYFQGNSAPDKSGLPSDRFSAERTGGSVSTLTIQRTQQEDSAVYLCASSPYTGVSEGYTFGSGTRLTVV.

This sequence joins TRBV7-9 and TRBJ1-1; D is perhaps TRBD1 (6 bases). Germline CDR1 SEHNR, CDR2 FQNEAQ (reference sequence). Trimming took 5 bases from V and 2 from J, leaving 15 bases between them. The CDR3 has 15 amino acids. CDR3 sequence (DNA): TGTGCCAGCAGCCGATTGACAGGAATTAACACTGAAGCTTTCTTT. Its translation is CASSRLTGINTEAFF.

V is TRBV27 and J is TRBJ2-6; a weak D match, TRBD1 (5 bases). There are 14 residues in the CDR3. The ends were cut back, 5 bases at V and 2 bases at J, with 7 bases in the middle. The V gene's germline CDR1 is MNHEY and CDR2 SMNVEV (reference sequence). This CDR3 reads CASSLGAGANVLTF. As DNA, the CDR3 is TGTGCCAGCAGTCTAGGGGCTGGGGCCAACGTCCTGACTTTC.

The chain joins TRBV18 to TRBJ2-3; 8 bases map to TRBD2. Germline CDR1 and CDR2: KGHSH and LQKENI. The trim removed 4 bases at V and 5 bases at J, leaving 8 bases unmatched. The CDR3 length is 15 residues. The DNA for the CDR3 is TGTGCCAGCTCACGCGGGGGGCCAGCCAGAGATACGCAGTATTTT. Protein sequence: CASSRGGPARDTQYF.

CDR3 amino acids: CATSRGWLAGGPSEQFF. CDR3 coding DNA: TGTGCCACCAGCAGAGGGTGGCTAGCGGGGGGGCCAAGTGAGCAGTTCTTC. The V and J genes are TRBV15 and TRBJ2-1; TRBD2 matches 12 bases. The CDR3 covers 17 residues. The ends lost 1 base at V and 9 bases at J; junction bases unmatched: 10. CDR1 is LNHNV, CDR2 YYDKDF, per germline (reference sequence).

The CDR3 DNA is TGTGCCAGCAGCCACGGGAACTCGTATGGCTACACCTTC. The encoded protein is CASSHGNSYGYTF. The chain has TRBV3-1 (or the pseudogene TRBV3-2) and TRBJ1-2; D is unresolved. In germline, CDR1 is LGHDT, CDR2 YNNKEL (reference sequence). Trimming took off 3 bases at V and 5 bases at J, with 10 bases between the two ends. The CDR3 has 13 residues.

This clone came up a few times. The CDR3 sequence is CASSLDRWAETQYF. The CDR3 region has the DNA TGTGCCAGCAGCTTAGACAGGTGGGCGGAGACCCAGTACTTC. The chain employs TRBV11-1 and TRBJ2-5; D perhaps matches TRBD1 (5 bases). Germline CDR1 and CDR2: SGHAT and FQDESV (reference sequence). The CDR3 is made up of 14 amino acids. V lost 1 base, J lost 5 bases, and 11 bases lay in between.

V and J are TRBV29-1 and TRBJ2-1; TRBD1 matches at 7 bases. Germline V gene sequence: CDR1 SQVTM, CDR2 ANQGSEA. V was pared by 7 bases and J by 0 bases, with 6 bases of the junction left unmatched. The CDR3 spans 14 residues. CDR3 region: CSAIRDSSYNEQFF. The CDR3 coding sequence is TGCAGCGCCATCCGGGACAGCTCCTACAATGAGCAGTTCTTC.